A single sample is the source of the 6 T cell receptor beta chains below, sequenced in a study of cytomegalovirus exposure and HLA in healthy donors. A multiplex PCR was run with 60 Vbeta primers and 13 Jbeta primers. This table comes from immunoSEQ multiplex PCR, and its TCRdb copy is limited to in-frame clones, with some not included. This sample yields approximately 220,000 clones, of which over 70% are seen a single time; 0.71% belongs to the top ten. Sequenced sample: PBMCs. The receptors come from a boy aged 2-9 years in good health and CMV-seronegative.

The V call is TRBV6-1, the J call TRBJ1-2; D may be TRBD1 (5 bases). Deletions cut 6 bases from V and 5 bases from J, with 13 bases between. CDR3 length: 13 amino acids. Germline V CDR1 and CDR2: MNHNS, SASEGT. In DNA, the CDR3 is TGTGCCAGCAGGGGTCCAGGGATTTATGGCTACACCTTC. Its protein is CASRGPGIYGYTF.

This chain's CDR3 is CASSLRLNPGLAGEADTQYF. The CDR3 DNA is TGTGCCAGCAGCCTCCGACTAAATCCGGGACTAGCGGGAGAGGCAGATACGCAGTATTTT. This chain connects TRBV4-2 to TRBJ2-3; 14 bases fit TRBD2. The CDR3 loop spans 20 amino acids. V lost 4 bases, J lost 4 bases, and 16 bases stayed unmatched. Germline V CDR1 and CDR2: LGHNA, YNFKEQ.

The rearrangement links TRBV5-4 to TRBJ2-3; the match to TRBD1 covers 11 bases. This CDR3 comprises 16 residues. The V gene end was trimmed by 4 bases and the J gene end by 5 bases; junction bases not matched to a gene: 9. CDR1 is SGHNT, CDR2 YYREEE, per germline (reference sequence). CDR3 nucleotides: TGTGCCAGCAGCCCAGGGACAGGGGGAGTCGAAGATACGCAGTATTTT. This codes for CASSPGTGGVEDTQYF.

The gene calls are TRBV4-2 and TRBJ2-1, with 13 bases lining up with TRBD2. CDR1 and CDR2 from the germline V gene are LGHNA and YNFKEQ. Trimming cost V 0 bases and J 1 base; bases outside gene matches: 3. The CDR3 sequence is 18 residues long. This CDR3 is CASSQDGLAGESYNEQFF. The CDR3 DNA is TGTGCCAGCAGCCAAGATGGACTAGCGGGAGAGTCCTACAATGAGCAGTTCTTC.

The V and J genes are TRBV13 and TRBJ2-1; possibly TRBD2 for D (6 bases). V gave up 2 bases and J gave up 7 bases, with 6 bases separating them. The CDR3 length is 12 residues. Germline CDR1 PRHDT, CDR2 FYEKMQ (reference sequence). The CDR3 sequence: CASSLRGNEQFF. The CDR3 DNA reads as TGTGCCAGCAGCTTACGGGGGAATGAGCAGTTCTTC.

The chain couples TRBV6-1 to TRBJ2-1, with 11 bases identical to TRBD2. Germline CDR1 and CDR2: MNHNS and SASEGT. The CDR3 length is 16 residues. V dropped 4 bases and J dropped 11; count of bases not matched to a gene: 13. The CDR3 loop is CASSAATSGDLIKQFF. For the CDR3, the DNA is TGTGCCAGCAGTGCCGCGACTAGCGGGGACCTTATTAAGCAGTTCTTC.